The 2 T cell receptor beta chains reported below all come from one sample, sequenced in a study of T-cell memory formation after mild COVID-19. TCRdb processed the 5' RACE reads anew with MiXCR; each CDR3 protein has one entry. Of 250,000 or so distinct CDR3 sequences in the sample, approximately 19% were seen once. Source material: PBMCs or a T cell subset sorted from them (not recorded which). Source of these receptors: a man aged 18 to 30 who had mild COVID-19 (a few samples of this study predate the infection). Cell type and time point are not known.

This clonotype was counted a few times. DNA for the CDR3: TGTGCCAGCTCACCGGGGACCGGGGAAGAGACCCAGTACTTC. Amino acids: CASSPGTGEETQYF. The J gene is TRBJ2-5, the V gene TRBV18; D may match TRBD1 or TRBD2 (5 bases each). The CDR3 is 14 amino acids. Germline CDR1 and CDR2: KGHSH and LQKENI. V was trimmed by 3 bases and J by 3 bases, leaving 11 bases between them.

This clonotype has more than one count but fewer than ten. This sequence joins TRBV4-3 and TRBJ1-2; tentatively, D is TRBD1 (5 bases). The germline gives CDR1 LGHNA, CDR2 YSLEER. CDR3 length: 16 amino acids. Trimming left V 0 bases short and J 6 bases short, with 17 bases between. The CDR3 DNA follows: TGCGCCAGCAGCCAAGAACCGGCAGGGCGGTTTCATGGCTACACCTTC. Its protein product is CASSQEPAGRFHGYTF.